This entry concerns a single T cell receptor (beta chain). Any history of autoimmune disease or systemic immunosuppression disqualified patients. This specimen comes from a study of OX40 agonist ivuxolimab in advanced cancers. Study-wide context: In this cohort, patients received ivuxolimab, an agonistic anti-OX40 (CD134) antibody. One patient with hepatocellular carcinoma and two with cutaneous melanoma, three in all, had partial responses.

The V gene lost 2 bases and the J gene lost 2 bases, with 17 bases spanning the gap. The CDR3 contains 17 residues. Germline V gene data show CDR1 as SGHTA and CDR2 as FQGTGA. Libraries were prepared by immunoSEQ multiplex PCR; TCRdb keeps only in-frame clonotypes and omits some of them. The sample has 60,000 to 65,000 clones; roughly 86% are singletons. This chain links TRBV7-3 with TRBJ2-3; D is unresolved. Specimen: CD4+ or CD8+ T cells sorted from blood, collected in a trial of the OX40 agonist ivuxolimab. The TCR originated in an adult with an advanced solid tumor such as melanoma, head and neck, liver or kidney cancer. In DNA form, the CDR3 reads TGTGCCAGCAGCTTATTTATCGGGCAGCGCTTCACAGATACGCAGTATTTT. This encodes CASSLFIGQRFTDTQYF.